The 27 T cell receptor beta chains given below trace back to one sample, sequenced in a study of blood T cells in healthy people across ages. A second PCR, run for 7 to 11 cycles, used a sample-barcoded 5' primer plus a J-beta primer mix. TCRdb processed the 5' RACE reads anew with MiXCR; each CDR3 protein has one entry. The sample has under 2,000,000 distinct CDR3 sequences; just under 50% are singletons. Sample: blood. The receptor source for this set is a middle-aged woman in good health.

This clonotype was observed a few times. The chain is built from TRBV29-1 and TRBJ2-7; 7 bases agree with TRBD1. V lost 7 bases and J lost 3; bases outside the gene matches: 6. The CDR3 sequence is 12 residues long. The V gene's germline CDR1 is SQVTM and CDR2 ANQGSEA. The CDR3 here is CSGSTGYYEQYF. In nucleotides, the CDR3 is TGCAGCGGATCGACAGGGTACTACGAGCAGTACTTC.

Comment on this clonotype: Relative to the germline gene, one junction end is altered; a read error may explain this. The chain links TRBV6-5 to TRBJ2-5; a possible D gene is TRBD1 (6 bases). CDR1 is MNHEY, CDR2 SVGAGI, per germline. The CDR3 extends over 14 amino acids. CDR3 protein: CASGYNGGEETQYF. The DNA for the CDR3 is TGTGCCAGCGGTTACAATGGGGGCGAAGAGACCCAGTACTTC.

The chain employs TRBV5-1 and TRBJ2-3; TRBD2 might be the D (7 bases). The V gene lost 7 bases and the J gene lost 7 bases, with 22 bases spanning the gap. There are 15 residues in the CDR3. From germline, CDR1 is SGHRS and CDR2 YFSETQ. CDR3 amino acids: CASDWARGGLNTQYF. CDR3 in DNA: TGCGCCAGCGATTGGGCGAGGGGGGGACTGAATACGCAGTATTTT.

The rearrangement uses TRBV5-1 and TRBJ2-5; TRBD1 is a possible D gene (6 bases). The CDR3 contains 13 residues. The V gene's germline CDR1 is SGHRS and CDR2 YFSETQ. With 9 bases removed from V and 13 bases from J, the gap between germline ends came to 25 bases. CDR3 bases: TGCGCCACCCTGTGGCAGGGGACCCTAGCAAGGTACTTC. As protein: CATLWQGTLARYF.

The chain carries TRBV3-1 and TRBJ2-5, with 11 bases aligning to TRBD1. CDR1 and CDR2 from the germline V gene are LGHDT and YNNKEL (reference sequence). The J segment lost 4 bases and the V segment lost 1 base, leaving 5 bases of the junction unmatched. CDR3 size: 16 residues. The CDR3, as DNA: TGTGCCAGCAGCCAAGGGGACAGGGGGGTACTAGAGACCCAGTACTTC. It specifies CASSQGDRGVLETQYF.

The rearrangement joins TRBV6-6 to TRBJ1-5, with D perhaps matching TRBD1 (6 bases). This CDR3 has 14 residues. Deletions cut 11 bases from V and 5 bases from J, with 19 bases between. Germline CDR1 MNHNY, CDR2 SVGAGI (reference sequence). The CDR3 region has the DNA TGTGCCTGTACAGGGCTTCGAGCTTATCAGCCCCAGCATTTT. This sequence encodes CACTGLRAYQPQHF.

The rearrangement links TRBV29-1 to TRBJ2-2; 7 positions match TRBD1. Unmatched junction bases numbered 6, after V lost 6 bases and J lost 2 bases. The germline V gene has CDR1 SQVTM and CDR2 ANQGSEA. The CDR3 length is 14 residues. CDR3 nucleotide sequence: TGCAGCGTCCTTGGACAGGAAAACACCGGGGAGCTGTTTTTT. Its translation: CSVLGQENTGELFF.

This chain uses TRBV5-1 with TRBJ2-3; 8 nucleotides agree with TRBD2. The CDR3 runs 19 residues. V dropped 4 bases and J dropped 2; count of bases not matched to a gene: 18. CDR1 and CDR2 (germline): SGHRS, YFSETQ. This CDR3 is CASSPQIGISGDPTDTQYF. The DNA of the CDR3 is TGCGCCAGCAGCCCACAAATCGGGATTAGCGGGGATCCCACAGATACGCAGTATTTT.

The chain recombines TRBV6-6 with TRBJ1-6, with D possibly matching TRBD1 (6 bases). This CDR3 contains 14 residues. Looked up from germline, CDR1 is MNHNY and CDR2 is SVGAGI (reference sequence). Deletions cut 8 bases from V and 7 bases from J, with 15 bases between. The chain's CDR3 is CASATGYENSPLHF. For the CDR3, the DNA is TGTGCCAGCGCCACAGGGTATGAGAATTCACCCCTCCACTTT.

This clonotype was found a few times. The chain employs TRBV5-1 and TRBJ2-1; TRBD2 agrees at 9 bases. Trimming removed 4 bases from V and 9 bases from J; junction bases left unmatched: 11. This CDR3 comprises 15 residues. In germline, CDR1 is SGHRS, CDR2 YFSETQ. CDR3 nucleotide sequence: TGCGCCAGCAGCCCACCGGGACTAGCTGACGGTGAGCAGTTCTTC. Translation: CASSPPGLADGEQFF.

This clonotype has just a few counts. This chain connects TRBV20-1 to TRBJ2-7; D is ambiguous. This CDR3 comprises 13 residues. In germline, CDR1 is DFQATT, CDR2 SNEGSKA (reference sequence). With 1 base removed from V and 3 bases from J, the gap between germline ends came to 10 bases. Here the CDR3 reads CSARVLGDYEQYF. The CDR3 DNA sequence: TGCAGTGCTAGAGTCCTTGGGGACTACGAGCAGTACTTC.

The chain carries TRBV4-3 and TRBJ2-3; 10 bases agree with TRBD2. Germline loops: CDR1 LGHNA, CDR2 YSLEER. The trim removed 0 bases at V and 3 bases at J, leaving 12 bases unmatched. CDR3 size: 19 residues. The CDR3 DNA sequence: TGCGCCAGCAGCCAAGATGGGGTCGGAGCGGGGGGGCTGACAGATACGCAGTATTTT. Protein sequence: CASSQDGVGAGGLTDTQYF.

This clonotype has more than one count but fewer than ten. The rearrangement joins TRBV18 to TRBJ1-2; a possible D gene is TRBD1 (6 bases). Germline CDR1 and CDR2: KGHSH and LQKENI. The CDR3 extends over 13 amino acids. Trimming shortened V by 6 bases and J by 8 bases, and 16 bases separated the two germline ends. CDR3 sequence (DNA): TGTGCCAGCTCTCCGGACAGATTGTCCGGCTACACCTTC. Protein sequence: CASSPDRLSGYTF.

This clonotype appeared a few times. The chain couples TRBV28 to TRBJ1-2; 12 bases are shared with TRBD1. Germline CDR1 reads MDHEN; CDR2 reads SYDVKM. The CDR3 loop spans 14 amino acids. With V trimmed by 3 bases and J by 7 bases, 3 bases remained unmatched. The CDR3 loop is CASSLGTGGGGYTF. CDR3 DNA sequence: TGTGCCAGCAGTTTGGGGACAGGGGGCGGTGGCTACACCTTC.

This clonotype turned up a few times. This rearrangement joins TRBV29-1 to TRBJ2-3; 11 positions match TRBD2. Trimming at V came to 4 bases and at J to 4 bases, leaving 7 bases not matched to a gene. The CDR3 totals 15 residues. From germline, CDR1 is SQVTM and CDR2 ANQGSEA. The CDR3 here is CSVATSGVDSDTQYF. CDR3 DNA sequence: TGCAGCGTTGCGACTAGCGGGGTAGACTCAGATACGCAGTATTTT.

The chain combines TRBV7-2 with TRBJ2-5; perhaps TRBD2 as D (5 bases). CDR1 and CDR2 from the germline V gene are SGHTA and FQGNSA. This CDR3 is built from 14 residues. V lost 4 bases and J lost 5, with 14 bases in between. CDR3 in DNA: TGTGCCAGCAGCTCCCCCGGGGTGCCTGAGACCCAGTACTTC. Amino acids: CASSSPGVPETQYF. The full variable domain, rest sourced from reference TRBV7-2 and TRBJ2-5, is GAGVSQSPSNKVTEKGKDVELRCDPISGHTALYWYRQSLGQGLEFLIYFQGNSAPDKSGLPSDRFSAERTGGSVSTLTIQRTQQEDSAVYLCASSSPGVPETQYFGPGTRLLVL.

The genes are TRBV5-1 and TRBJ2-5; perhaps TRBD1 as D (6 bases). The DNA end is a closer match to TRBJ2-7, so the J assignment may be wrong. CDR3 length: 16 residues. The germline V gene encodes CDR1 SGHRS and CDR2 YFSETQ. DNA of the CDR3: TGCGCCAGCAGCGGACGGACAGTTCTCAAAGGCTACGAGCAGTACTTC. Protein product: CASSGRTVLKGYEQYF.

This clonotype has more than one count but fewer than ten. J is TRBJ2-3 and V is TRBV20-1, with 7 bases identical to TRBD1. The germline V gene encodes CDR1 DFQATT and CDR2 SNEGSKA (reference sequence). This CDR3 is built from 12 residues. V lost 6 bases, J lost 4 bases, and 4 bases stayed unmatched. CDR3 region: CSAHRGADTQYF. Here the CDR3 DNA reads TGCAGTGCGCACAGGGGCGCAGATACGCAGTATTTT.

The chain combines TRBV18 with TRBJ2-1, with D unclear. This CDR3 spans 13 amino acids. Deletions cut 4 bases from V and 7 bases from J, with 11 bases between. CDR1 and CDR2 from the germline V gene are KGHSH and LQKENI. The DNA for the CDR3 is TGTGCCAGCTCACGATGGGTTGTAAATGAGCAGTTCTTC. Translation gives CASSRWVVNEQFF.

This chain connects TRBV6-2 or TRBV6-3 to TRBJ2-7; TRBD2 matches at 11 bases. Trimming removed 6 bases from V and 3 bases from J; junction bases left unmatched: 10. The length of the CDR3 is 16 residues. Germline-derived CDR1 and CDR2 are MNHEY and SVGEGT. CDR3 in DNA: TGTGCCAGCAGGTCCCTAGCGGGGGGACTTGACTACGAGCAGTACTTC. It yields the protein CASRSLAGGLDYEQYF.

The chain recombines TRBV24-1 with TRBJ2-7; 9 nucleotides match TRBD1. The germline V gene has CDR1 KGHDR and CDR2 SFDVKD. J lost 2 bases, V lost 5 bases, and 6 bases had no gene match. The CDR3 covers 15 residues. DNA for the CDR3: TGTGCCACCAGTGGGTGGGACAGGGACGCCTACGAGCAGTACTTC. Its translation: CATSGWDRDAYEQYF.

This clonotype was counted only a few times. The gene calls are TRBV7-9 and TRBJ2-6; D uncertain. The CDR3 length is 16 residues. Germline V gene sequence: CDR1 SEHNR, CDR2 FQNEAQ (reference sequence). Trimming stripped 1 base from V and 0 bases from J, with 7 bases between. The CDR3 region is CASSLGSLSGANVLTF. CDR3 coding DNA: TGTGCCAGCAGCTTAGGGAGTCTCTCTGGGGCCAACGTCCTGACTTTC.

V is TRBV5-1 and J is TRBJ1-2; D possibly corresponds to TRBD1 (6 bases). V lost 5 bases, J lost 4 bases, and 15 bases lay in between. CDR1 and CDR2 from the germline V gene are SGHRS and YFSETQ. The CDR3 extends over 14 amino acids. The CDR3 bases are TGCGCCAGCAGTAATGGGGGCGGCGGCTATGGCTACACCTTC. Its protein product is CASSNGGGGYGYTF.

J is TRBJ2-3 and V is TRBV4-3; no definite D call. V dropped 1 base and J dropped 1 base, with 12 bases sitting between them. The V gene's germline CDR1 is LGHNA and CDR2 YSLEER. The CDR3 loop spans 16 amino acids. In nucleotides, the CDR3 is TGCGCCAGCAGCCAAGGTGGGCCCGCGGGCACAGATACGCAGTATTTT. Translation: CASSQGGPAGTDTQYF.

The chain has TRBV5-5 and TRBJ1-1; D is possibly TRBD1 (6 bases). Germline lookup yields CDR1 SGHKS and CDR2 YYEKEE (reference sequence). The V end lost 5 bases, the J end lost 1 base, and 12 bases lay between the germline ends. This CDR3 spans 14 amino acids. The CDR3 loop reads CASRQGYRNTEAFF. DNA of the CDR3: TGTGCCAGCAGACAGGGTTACAGGAACACTGAAGCTTTCTTT.

The rearrangement joins TRBV5-1 to TRBJ2-6, with D tentatively TRBD1 (6 bases). Trimming cost V 4 bases and J 6 bases, with 29 bases left between them. This CDR3 contains 20 residues. Germline V lookup: CDR1 SGHRS, CDR2 YFSETQ. For the CDR3, the DNA is TGCGCCAGCAGCGTGGGCTTTACAGGGAACATAAGGACTGAGGCCAACGTCCTGACTTTC. It specifies CASSVGFTGNIRTEANVLTF.

The chain links TRBV7-3 to TRBJ2-1, with 7 bases identical to TRBD2. Germline assignment: CDR1 SGHTA and CDR2 FQGTGA. The CDR3 sequence is 16 residues long. V trimming: 2 bases; J trimming: 8 bases; junction bases outside the gene matches: 12. The CDR3 reads CASSLQPQLARHEQFF. The CDR3 nucleotides are TGTGCCAGCAGCTTACAGCCGCAACTAGCGAGGCATGAGCAGTTCTTC.